This T cell receptor beta chain appears in the sequencing data of a study of regulatory T cells in long-lasting Graves disease. For the study at large: Antithyroid drug exposure in newly diagnosed Graves' patients had lasted under 3 months. Regarding the study as a whole: Relative to new patients (roughly 970), persistent patients exhibited greater sharing of public clonotypes (around 2,500). Favoring TRBV28, TRBJ1-2 and TRBJ2-5 was a feature seen in persistent disease.

Time point denoted: newly diagnosed GD, antithyroid drugs for less than 3 months. Preparation of the TCR library used RNA extracted from PBMCs. Library construction for TCR beta used iRepertoire HTBI primers and Arm-PCR of CDR3 regions. TCRdb redid the calling of the multiplex PCR reads with MiXCR, one entry per CDR3 protein. The table includes around 420,000 distinct CDR3 sequences, 15% to 17% detected once. The V and J ends lost 0 bases and 1 base respectively, with 10 bases between them. Germline CDR1 reads GTSNPN; CDR2 reads SVGIG (reference sequence). The length of the CDR3 is 15 residues. This clonotype came up many times. The antigen is not known.

The sequencing here drew on peripheral blood mononuclear cells (PBMCs), taken at new diagnosis, from a patient treated with antithyroid drugs. The chain couples TRBV30 to TRBJ1-5; no firm D call. This clonotype originated in a female donor with Graves disease. For the CDR3, the DNA is TGTGCCTGGAGTGTACGGGCAATAAGCAATCAGCCCCAGCATTTT. Residues: CAWSVRAISNQPQHF.